Shown below are 30 T cell receptor beta chains from a single sample sequenced in a study of cytomegalovirus exposure and HLA in healthy donors. Researchers ran the PCR with 60 Vbeta and 13 Jbeta primers. Sequencing was performed with immunoSEQ multiplex PCR; in TCRdb, only in-frame clones are kept and a portion is missing. The repertoire has some 120,000 clones, around four fifths of them found once; the top ten carry around 18%. Sequencing was done on a sample of PBMCs. These receptors were obtained from a man younger than 35 in good health and CMV-seropositive.

The CDR3 region is CASSQGASGSYNEQFF. The DNA of the CDR3 is TGCGCCAGCAGCCAAGGGGCTAGCGGCTCCTACAATGAGCAGTTCTTC. The chain carries TRBV4-1 and TRBJ2-1; 7 positions match TRBD2. The V gene end was trimmed by 1 base and the J gene end by 0 bases; junction bases not matched to a gene: 3. The CDR3 has 16 amino acids. Germline CDR1 MGHRA, CDR2 YSYEKL.

In this sample, this clone turned up a few times. This chain links TRBV28 with TRBJ2-7; 8 bases fit TRBD1. The CDR3 is 13 residues long. Trimming at V came to 7 bases and at J to 4 bases, leaving 6 bases not matched to a gene. Germline values: CDR1 MDHEN, CDR2 SYDVKM. As DNA, the CDR3 is TGTGCCAGCATCAGGACAGGGATATACGAGCAGTACTTC. It codes for CASIRTGIYEQYF.

The chain links TRBV7-9 to TRBJ1-2; 7 nucleotides match TRBD1. There are 17 residues in the CDR3. Germline trimming cut 5 bases from V and 0 bases from J; bases unmatched to any gene: 12. CDR1 is SEHNR, CDR2 FQNEAQ, per germline (reference sequence). The CDR3 DNA is TGTGCCAGCAGCCCCAGAGGGGGCGATGGGGCTAACTATGGCTACACCTTC. Amino acid sequence: CASSPRGGDGANYGYTF.

The sample holds one count of this clone. The J gene is TRBJ2-3, the V gene TRBV10-3, with D possibly TRBD2 on 7 matching bases. The germline V gene encodes CDR1 ENHRY and CDR2 SYGVKD. CDR3 length equals 15 residues. V was cut by 2 bases and J by 6 bases, with 15 bases left in between. The DNA for the CDR3 is TGTGCCATCAGTGAGGGGGGGGCGGGGCGGGATACGCAGTATTTT. This encodes CAISEGGAGRDTQYF.

This chain connects TRBV11-2 to TRBJ1-1, with 9 nucleotides matching TRBD1. The CDR3 spans 16 residues. V lost 0 bases and J lost 2; bases outside the gene matches: 4. The germline V gene encodes CDR1 SGHAT and CDR2 FQNNGV. The CDR3 spells CASSLDGTGGNTEAFF. CDR3 sequence (DNA): TGTGCCAGCAGCTTAGATGGCACAGGGGGCAACACTGAAGCTTTCTTT.

The chain's CDR3 is CASSSLRGSGANVLTF. DNA for the CDR3: TGTGCCAGCAGTTCCCTAAGGGGCTCTGGGGCCAACGTCCTGACTTTC. The chain uses TRBV28 and TRBJ2-6, with TRBD1 as a possible D gene (5 bases). V gave up 4 bases and J gave up 0 bases, with 10 bases separating them. CDR1 is MDHEN and CDR2 is SYDVKM in the germline V gene. The CDR3 totals 16 residues.

The chain is built from TRBV9 and TRBJ2-7; D may be TRBD1 (6 bases). V lost 0 bases to trimming and J lost 6 bases, with 7 bases between them. Germline CDR1 and CDR2: SGDLS and YYNGEE. The CDR3 totals 12 residues. The CDR3 here is CASSVEQGEQYF. The CDR3 nucleotides read TGTGCCAGCAGCGTAGAACAGGGCGAGCAGTACTTC.

This chain joins TRBV30 and TRBJ1-1; D may be TRBD1 (5 bases). The CDR3 is 12 residues long. V gave up 5 bases and J gave up 7 bases, with 14 bases separating them. Germline V gene data show CDR1 as GTSNPN and CDR2 as SVGIG (reference sequence). The CDR3 coding sequence is TGTGCCTGGGGAGCCATGGGGCATGAAGCTTTCTTT. Translated, it gives CAWGAMGHEAFF.

The chain carries TRBV28 and TRBJ1-1, with 9 positions matching TRBD1. The CDR3 runs 14 residues. V was pared by 6 bases and J by 2 bases, with 4 bases of the junction left unmatched. The germline gives CDR1 MDHEN, CDR2 SYDVKM. The CDR3 DNA reads TGTGCCAGCAGGCCGGGACAGGGAAACACTGAAGCTTTCTTT. It yields the protein CASRPGQGNTEAFF. Based on the CDR3 plus reference TRBV28 and TRBJ1-1, the full variable domain is DVKVTQSSRYLVKRTGEKVFLECVQDMDHENMFWYRQDPGLGLRLIYFSYDVKMKEKGDIPEGYSVSREKKERFSLILESASTNQTSMYLCASRPGQGNTEAFFGQGTRLTVV.

V and J are TRBV28 and TRBJ2-2; maybe TRBD1 (6 bases). Germline-derived CDR1 and CDR2 are MDHEN and SYDVKM. This CDR3 spans 13 amino acids. The germline V and J ends were trimmed by 2 bases and 6 bases, with 7 bases remaining between them. CDR3 residues: CASSLTGSGELFF. The CDR3, as DNA: TGTGCCAGCAGTTTAACAGGGTCCGGGGAGCTGTTTTTT.

The rearrangement uses TRBV7-2 and TRBJ2-7; D call uncertain. Germline-derived CDR1 and CDR2 are SGHTA and FQGNSA. The CDR3 covers 13 residues. V lost 3 bases and J 0 bases, leaving 6 bases between the germline ends. CDR3 DNA sequence: TGTGCCAGCAGCTTCGCTAACTCCTACGAGCAGTACTTC. Encoded protein: CASSFANSYEQYF.

The gene calls are TRBV15 and TRBJ1-5; TRBD1 agrees at 9 bases. Trimming removed 5 bases from V and 7 bases from J; junction bases left unmatched: 3. This CDR3 is built from 13 residues. Germline loops: CDR1 LNHNV, CDR2 YYDKDF (reference sequence). CDR3 in DNA: TGTGCCACCAGCTGGGACAGGGAACAGCCCCAGCATTTT. Translating it yields CATSWDREQPQHF.

The rearrangement joins TRBV11-2 to TRBJ1-6; D is undetermined. The length of the CDR3 is 15 residues. Trimming stripped 6 bases from V and 3 bases from J, with 12 bases between. Germline CDR1 reads SGHAT; CDR2 reads FQNNGV. CDR3 loop: CASRSGVVYNSPLHF. The CDR3 DNA follows: TGTGCCAGCAGGTCTGGAGTCGTCTATAATTCACCCCTCCACTTT.

The chain links TRBV19 to TRBJ2-7; D is perhaps TRBD2 (5 bases). Germline V gene data show CDR1 as LNHDA and CDR2 as SQIVND (reference sequence). V was pared by 8 bases and J by 3 bases, with 20 bases between. The CDR3 loop spans 15 amino acids. The chain's CDR3 is CASRGKGSGFYEQYF. CDR3 coding DNA: TGTGCCAGTCGAGGGAAAGGGAGTGGATTCTACGAGCAGTACTTC.

This chain links TRBV7-9 with TRBJ2-7, with 7 bases lining up with TRBD1. Losses at the gene ends were 2 bases for V and 3 bases for J; bases not matched to a gene: 7. Germline V gene data show CDR1 as SEHNR and CDR2 as FQNEAQ (reference sequence). The CDR3 extends over 15 amino acids. As DNA, the CDR3 is TGTGCCAGCAGCTTAACCCTACAGGGGAGCTACGAGCAGTACTTC. Its translation: CASSLTLQGSYEQYF.

The chain links TRBV6-1 to TRBJ2-7; 7 bases match TRBD1. The germline V gene encodes CDR1 MNHNS and CDR2 SASEGT. CDR3 length equals 16 residues. V was clipped by 1 base and J by 0 bases; unmatched bases: 6. The CDR3 region has the DNA TGTGCCAGCAGTGAAGTACAGGGGTTTAGCTCCTACGAGCAGTACTTC. It encodes CASSEVQGFSSYEQYF.

DNA of the CDR3: TGTGCCAGCAGTGGCCTAGGCGGGACAGATAGCAATCAGCCCCAGCATTTT. Translated: CASSGLGGTDSNQPQHF. V gene TRBV6-1 combines with J gene TRBJ1-5, with 7 bases lining up with TRBD1. J gave up 0 bases and V 4 bases, and 9 bases lay outside the gene matches. CDR3 length equals 17 residues. Germline loops: CDR1 MNHNS, CDR2 SASEGT.

The chain has TRBV7-8 and TRBJ2-7, with 11 positions matching TRBD1. Germline V gene data show CDR1 as SGHVS and CDR2 as FQNEAQ. J was trimmed by 4 bases and V by 1 base; bases with no gene match: 3. The CDR3 totals 15 residues. The CDR3 sequence: CASSLGGTGGYEQYF. CDR3 DNA sequence: TGTGCCAGCAGCTTAGGCGGGACAGGGGGTTACGAGCAGTACTTC.

The chain combines TRBV5-4 with TRBJ2-4; the match to TRBD1 covers 8 bases. Germline V gene sequence: CDR1 SGHNT, CDR2 YYREEE (reference sequence). The junction had 6 bases not matched to a gene; V was cut back by 4 bases and J by 6 bases. CDR3 length: 14 amino acids. CDR3 residues: CASSTGTGLNIQYF. In DNA, the CDR3 is TGTGCCAGCAGCACCGGGACAGGCCTAAACATTCAGTACTTC.

The rearrangement joins TRBV7-8 to TRBJ1-1; 12 nucleotides align to TRBD1. Germline CDR1 is SGHVS and CDR2 is FQNEAQ. V shed 5 bases and J 3 bases; nucleotides not matched to a gene: 4. CDR3 length: 15 residues. The CDR3 nucleotides are TGTGCCAGCAGCGGGGGACAGGGGGCCGACACTGAAGCTTTCTTT. It encodes CASSGGQGADTEAFF.

This chain connects TRBV14 to TRBJ2-1; 13 nucleotides align to TRBD2. The CDR3 runs 18 residues. The junction had 15 bases not matched to a gene; V was cut back by 6 bases and J by 7 bases. Germline V gene lookup returns CDR1 SGHDN and CDR2 FVKESK. Here the CDR3 DNA reads TGTGCCAGCAGGAAACTAGCGGGGGGGCCGAACGACAGTAATGAGCAGTTCTTC. Protein: CASRKLAGGPNDSNEQFF.

This clone has only one observation. The chain employs TRBV2 and TRBJ1-1, with unresolved D. The V gene's germline CDR1 is SNHLY and CDR2 FYNNEI. Trimming shortened V by 6 bases and J by 3 bases, and 8 bases separated the two germline ends. There are 12 residues in the CDR3. The CDR3 nucleotides read TGTGCCAGCAGCGCCGGTTACACTGAAGCTTTCTTT. Translated: CASSAGYTEAFF.

There are a few counts of this clone. The V and J genes are TRBV6-5 and TRBJ1-5; D may be TRBD1 (6 bases). This CDR3 spans 14 amino acids. CDR1 and CDR2 (germline): MNHEY, SVGAGI. Trimming stripped 6 bases from V and 6 bases from J, with 15 bases between. In DNA form, the CDR3 reads TGTGCCAGCAGCCTACAAAGGGGGAGTCAGCCCCAGCATTTT. Protein: CASSLQRGSQPQHF.

J is TRBJ2-3 and V is TRBV30; the match to TRBD2 covers 9 bases. V lost 0 bases to trimming and J lost 3 bases; unmatched junction nucleotides: 7. CDR1 and CDR2 from the germline V gene are GTSNPN and SVGIG (reference sequence). This CDR3 has 16 residues. CDR3 protein: CAWSVGAGGPTDTQYF. The DNA for the CDR3 is TGTGCCTGGAGTGTAGGGGCGGGGGGGCCTACAGATACGCAGTATTTT. Based on the CDR3 plus reference TRBV30 and TRBJ2-3, the full variable domain is SQTIHQWPATLVQPVGSPLSLECTVEGTSNPNLYWYRQAAGRGLQLLFYSVGIGQISSEVPQNLSASRPQDRQFILSSKKLLLSDSGFYLCAWSVGAGGPTDTQYFGPGTRLTVL.

This clone showed up just a few times. This chain links TRBV2 with TRBJ1-1; D gene unclear. CDR1 is SNHLY and CDR2 is FYNNEI in the germline V gene. V was trimmed by 4 bases and J by 3 bases, leaving 3 bases between them. The CDR3 extends over 11 amino acids. CDR3 sequence (DNA): TGTGCCAGCAGTGGCGACACTGAAGCTTTCTTT. Protein: CASSGDTEAFF. The full variable domain, in which reference TRBV2 and TRBJ1-1 provide the parts outside the CDR3, is EPEVTQTPSHQVTQMGQEVILRCVPISNHLYFYWYRQILGQKVEFLVSFYNNEISEKSEIFDDQFSVERPDGSNFTLKIRSTKLEDSAMYFCASSGDTEAFFGQGTRLTVV.

This chain joins TRBV9 and TRBJ2-3; 9 bases map to TRBD2. The germline V gene has CDR1 SGDLS and CDR2 YYNGEE. With 3 bases clipped from V and 4 bases from J, the junction kept 9 bases outside the gene matches. The CDR3 is 16 residues long. The CDR3 is CASSARLAETADTQYF. In nucleotides, the CDR3 is TGTGCCAGCAGCGCCCGACTAGCGGAAACGGCAGATACGCAGTATTTT.

The chain carries TRBV11-2 and TRBJ2-5, with 9 bases that match TRBD2. Germline values: CDR1 SGHAT, CDR2 FQNNGV. V dropped 5 bases and J dropped 5; count of bases not matched to a gene: 12. The length of the CDR3 is 16 residues. The CDR3 nucleotides read TGTGCCAGCAGCATCGAGCGGGGGGAGGTGAGGGAGACCCAGTACTTC. Its translation is CASSIERGEVRETQYF.

In DNA, the CDR3 is TGCGCCAGCAAACAGGGGGCTGGTGAAGCTTTCTTT. Its translation is CASKQGAGEAFF. The V gene is TRBV10-1, the J gene TRBJ1-1; 9 positions match TRBD1. V gave up 7 bases and J gave up 7 bases; unmatched junction bases: 4. The CDR3 length is 12 residues. The germline CDR1 and CDR2 sequences are WNHNN and SYGVQD (reference sequence).

This clone was seen just once. The chain has TRBV5-1 and TRBJ2-3; 11 nucleotides match TRBD2. This CDR3 has 17 amino acids. Losses at the gene ends were 4 bases for V and 5 bases for J; bases not matched to a gene: 12. Germline lookup yields CDR1 SGHRS and CDR2 YFSETQ. The CDR3 loop is CASSLGASGGQGDTQYF. The DNA of the CDR3 is TGCGCCAGCAGCCTGGGCGCTAGCGGGGGGCAGGGAGATACGCAGTATTTT. Full variable domain (remainder filled in from reference TRBV5-1 and TRBJ2-3): KAGVTQTPRYLIKTRGQQVTLSCSPISGHRSVSWYQQTPGQGLQFLFEYFSETQRNKGNFPGRFSGRQFSNSRSEMNVSTLELGDSALYLCASSLGASGGQGDTQYFGPGTRLTVL.

The rearrangement joins TRBV27 to TRBJ1-6; D might be TRBD1 (6 bases). The CDR3 runs to 15 residues. The V gene's germline CDR1 is MNHEY and CDR2 SMNVEV (reference sequence). V lost 0 bases, J lost 9 bases, and 12 bases lay in between. CDR3 region: CASSLSARGISPLHF. CDR3 DNA: TGTGCCAGCAGTTTATCGGCTAGGGGGATTTCACCCCTCCACTTT.